These 11 T cell receptor beta chains share one sample of origin, sequenced in a study of cytotoxic CD8 clonotypes in ibrutinib-treated CLL. The data were produced by immunoSEQ multiplex PCR, yet TCRdb's version contains in-frame clones alone and is incomplete. Of more than 140,000 clones detected, approximately 80% appear once; the ten largest clones hold around a quarter. Sequences were derived from PBMCs, sampled after 12 months of ibrutinib treatment. These receptors originate from a human donor with chronic lymphocytic leukemia.

The chain recombines TRBV5-1 with TRBJ2-5; D may be TRBD1 (6 bases). The V end was cut by 1 base, the J end by 5 bases, with 9 bases between. CDR1 and CDR2 from the germline V gene are SGHRS and YFSETQ. This CDR3 is built from 13 residues. The CDR3 DNA sequence: TGCGCCAGCAGCTTGACAGGGCCGGAGACCCAGTACTTC. Translation gives CASSLTGPETQYF.

This clone was seen a handful of times. The V and J genes are TRBV5-6 and TRBJ2-1; 8 bases match TRBD2. Germline lookup yields CDR1 SGHDT and CDR2 YYEEEE. The CDR3 totals 15 residues. V trimming: 2 bases; J trimming: 4 bases; junction bases outside the gene matches: 5. Here the CDR3 reads CASSFRAGVYNEQFF. The CDR3 DNA reads TGTGCCAGCAGCTTTCGAGCGGGAGTATACAATGAGCAGTTCTTC.

The DNA for the CDR3 is TGTGCCAGCAACCCTCAGGGTAAATTAGGCTACACCTTC. It specifies CASNPQGKLGYTF. This chain links TRBV6-5 with TRBJ1-2; weak D call: TRBD1 (5 bases). V was pared by 7 bases and J by 8 bases, with 17 bases between. There are 13 residues in the CDR3. Germline V CDR1 and CDR2: MNHEY, SVGAGI.

The chain uses TRBV21-1 and TRBJ2-6. TRBV21-1 represents a pseudogene. The CDR3 runs to 21 residues. The CDR3 protein is CASSKGGEAGTQSSGANVLTF. The CDR3 coding sequence is TGTGCCAGCAGCAAAGGAGGCGAGGCGGGGACACAAAGCTCTGGGGCCAACGTCCTGACTTTC.

This clone was detected a few times. The chain recombines TRBV6-6 with TRBJ2-2; D gene ambiguous. V lost 2 bases and J 7 bases, leaving 8 bases between the germline ends. The CDR3 totals 13 residues. Germline assignment: CDR1 MNHNY and CDR2 SVGAGI (reference sequence). The CDR3 DNA reads TGTGCCAGCAGTTACCAACGGAGCGGGGAGCTGTTTTTT. This codes for CASSYQRSGELFF.

This chain joins TRBV5-6 and TRBJ2-1, with D perhaps TRBD1 (7 bases). Deletions cut 1 base from V and 1 base from J, with 15 bases between. The CDR3 extends over 17 amino acids. CDR1 is SGHDT and CDR2 is YYEEEE in the germline V gene. CDR3 nucleotide sequence: TGTGCCAGCAGCTTGCGACAGGGAGGATGGTCCTACAATGAGCAGTTCTTC. Protein: CASSLRQGGWSYNEQFF.

The chain couples TRBV27 to TRBJ2-7; D remains ambiguous. Trimming took off 3 bases at V and 2 bases at J, with 8 bases between the two ends. Per germline, CDR1 MNHEY and CDR2 SMNVEV (reference sequence). The CDR3 covers 13 residues. The CDR3: CASSFRVTYEQYF. The CDR3 coding sequence is TGTGCCAGCAGTTTTAGAGTGACCTACGAGCAGTACTTC.

The DNA of the CDR3 is TGTGCCAGCAGCCAACGCTCACTAGCCTATGAGCAGTTCTTC. Translation: CASSQRSLAYEQFF. The chain has TRBV13 and TRBJ2-1, with D tentatively TRBD2 (6 bases). V was cut by 5 bases and J by 8 bases, with 16 bases left in between. Per the germline V gene, CDR1 is PRHDT and CDR2 is FYEKMQ (reference sequence). This CDR3 is built from 14 residues.

CDR3 nucleotides: TGTGCCAGCAGTTTCCCCGACGCAACTAATGAAAAACTGTTTTTT. Translation: CASSFPDATNEKLFF. The rearrangement uses TRBV28 and TRBJ1-4; D remains ambiguous. CDR1 and CDR2 (germline): MDHEN, SYDVKM. V shed 3 bases and J shed 0 bases, with 8 bases lying between them. This CDR3 comprises 15 residues.

The chain joins TRBV18 to TRBJ2-1; D ambiguous. Germline CDR1 KGHSH, CDR2 LQKENI. The CDR3 extends over 14 amino acids. V lost 0 bases and J 7 bases, leaving 10 bases between the germline ends. CDR3 coding DNA: TGTGCCAGCTCACCACCTACCAGCAGGAATGAGCAGTTCTTC. As protein: CASSPPTSRNEQFF. The whole variable domain, filled in from reference TRBV18 and TRBJ2-1, reads NAGVMQNPRHLVRRRGQEARLRCSPMKGHSHVYWYRQLPEEGLKFMVYLQKENIIDESGMPKERFSAEFPKEGPSILRIQQVVRGDSAAYFCASSPPTSRNEQFFGPGTRLTVL.

The rearrangement joins TRBV7-3 to TRBJ2-2; 11 nucleotides match TRBD1. V was clipped by 5 bases and J by 7 bases; unmatched bases: 21. The CDR3 has 20 residues. Germline V gene sequence: CDR1 SGHTA, CDR2 FQGTGA. Here the CDR3 reads CASSAMDRGRWVSFGGELFF. In DNA form, the CDR3 reads TGTGCCAGCAGCGCGATGGACAGGGGGCGATGGGTTTCTTTTGGCGGGGAGCTGTTTTTT.